This T cell receptor beta chain was identified during a study of type 1 regulatory T cells. Overall study context: An in vitro protocol generated T-allo10, a Tr1-enriched, alloantigen-specific CD4 T cell product. General observations from the study: Compared with non-type 1 regulatory T cells, type 1 regulatory T cells showed a more restricted TCR repertoire.

TCRdb re-derived calls from the reads in MiXCR, one entry per CDR3 protein. The data contain about 60,000 distinct CDR3 sequences, around 49% of them singletons. To note about this clonotype: Its target is unknown.

The CDR3 contains 18 residues. V shed 7 bases, J shed 5 bases, and the junction held 21 bases outside the gene matches. The sequenced sample was cultured non-Tr1 T cells, either the whole culture or a sorted T cell fraction (not recorded which). The sequence derives from a human donor in good health. The chain combines TRBV12-3 or TRBV12-4 with TRBJ1-1, with TRBD1 identical over 8 bases. CDR3 protein: CASNTGGLWLGARTEAFF. CDR3 DNA sequence: TGTGCCAGCAATACAGGGGGGCTCTGGCTGGGGGCGAGGACTGAAGCTTTCTTT.